These T cell receptor beta chains were read from a single sample in a study of T cell changes during pregnancy in multiple sclerosis. Libraries were prepared by immunoSEQ multiplex PCR; TCRdb keeps only in-frame clonotypes and omits some of them. Of approximately 88,000 clones in the sample, roughly 91% were seen once. The sequencing used peripheral blood, collected in the first trimester of pregnancy. All receptors come from a female donor with multiple sclerosis, enrolled in a pregnancy study. The CDR3 runs from the conserved cysteine through the conserved F or W. Fields, in order: clone size, V gene, D gene, J gene, CDR3 DNA, CDR3 protein. D genes are given only for firm matches. Rows give clone size only sometimes, using once, few, many, or a class for an expanded clone.

NA	TRBV21-1	NA	TRBJ2-7	TGTGCCAGCAGCGCCGGGACAGGGGCCTACGAGCAGTACTTC	CASSAGTGAYEQYF
NA	TRBV28	NA	TRBJ1-5	TGTGCCAGCAGTTTATTCGGTCATCAGCCCCAGCATTTT	CASSLFGHQPQHF
once	TRBV21-1	NA	TRBJ1-2	TGTGCCAGCAGCAAAGGACAGACTCGGACAGGGGGCCCCTATGGCTACACCTTC	CASSKGQTRTGGPYGYTF
NA	TRBV4-1	TRBD1	TRBJ1-6	TGCGCCAGCAGCCAAGATACGGCAGGGGGCTATTCACCCCTCCACTTT	CASSQDTAGGYSPLHF
NA	TRBV4-2	TRBD1	TRBJ1-6	TGTGCCAGCAGCCAAGAGGGACAGCCCAGCTCCTATAATTCACCCCTCCACTTT	CASSQEGQPSSYNSPLHF
NA	TRBV9	NA	TRBJ2-5	TGTGCCAGCAGCGTAGGGAGCCGCCAAGAGACCCAGTACTTC	CASSVGSRQETQYF
NA	TRBV6-4	TRBD2	TRBJ2-3	TGTGCCAGCAGCACTAGCGGGGGAGCAGATACGCAGTATTTT	CASSTSGGADTQYF
NA	TRBV5-1	TRBD1	TRBJ2-1	TGCGCCAGCAGCCTCACCGGGACAGGGTGGTATGAGCAGTTCTTC	CASSLTGTGWYEQFF
NA	TRBV9	NA	TRBJ1-1	TGTGCCAGCAGCGCACAGGGAGACACTGAAGCTTTCTTT	CASSAQGDTEAFF
NA	TRBV5-4	NA	TRBJ2-1	TGTGCCAGCAGCTTCGCGCAGGGTTCCTACAATGAGCAGTTCTTC	CASSFAQGSYNEQFF
NA	TRBV27	NA	TRBJ1-4	TGTGCCACGACAGCCACTAATGAAAAACTGTTTTTT	CATTATNEKLFF
few	TRBV6-6	TRBD1	TRBJ2-7	TGTGCCAGCAGTTACCCGACAGGGCTCTTACTCGAGCAGTACTTC	CASSYPTGLLLEQYF
NA	TRBV18	TRBD1	TRBJ1-2	TGTGCCAGCTCACCAATTTTGACAGGGGACTACACCTTC	CASSPILTGDYTF
NA	TRBV6-5	TRBD1	TRBJ2-7	TGTGCCACCTACAGGGGCGACTACGAGCAGTACTTC	CATYRGDYEQYF
once	TRBV5-4	NA	TRBJ2-6	TGTGCCAGCAGCCTGGAGGGACAGTTGCCTGGGGGGGCCAACGTCCTGACTTTC	CASSLEGQLPGGANVLTF
NA	TRBV4-1	TRBD1	TRBJ1-2	TGCGCCAGCAGCGGGACAGGGGGTGAGGGCTTGGGCTACACCTTC	CASSGTGGEGLGYTF
NA	TRBV18	TRBD1	TRBJ1-1	TGTGCCAGCTCACCCGGACAGGATATGAACACTGAAGCTTTCTTT	CASSPGQDMNTEAFF
NA	TRBV14	NA	TRBJ1-2	TGTGCCAGCAGCCTGGCGGCGGGGTTGAGGAACGGGGGCTACACCTTC	CASSLAAGLRNGGYTF
NA	TRBV7-9	TRBD1	TRBJ1-6	TGTGCCAGCAGCTTAGGTCAGGGGGTAAAGAATGGGGATTCACCCCTCCACTTT	CASSLGQGVKNGDSPLHF
NA	TRBV6-5	NA	TRBJ1-1	TGTGCCAGCATCCGGGGCACTGAAGCTTTCTTT	CASIRGTEAFF
NA	TRBV20-1	NA	TRBJ1-1	TGCAGTGCCCGGCCAGGGCTTGAAGCTTTCTTT	CSARPGLEAFF
once	TRBV6-5	NA	TRBJ2-3	TGTGCCAGCAGTTACTCGGGGCCAGCTAGCACAGATACGCAGTATTTT	CASSYSGPASTDTQYF
NA	TRBV18	TRBD2	TRBJ2-1	TGTGCCAGCTCACCCCGGAGCGCGGGGGTTCCTTACTACAATGAGCAGTTCTTC	CASSPRSAGVPYYNEQFF
once	TRBV5-1	NA	TRBJ1-1	TGCGCCAGCAGCTTGGGGCGACAGGTTGGGCTCCGGGGCACTGAAGCTTTCTTT	CASSLGRQVGLRGTEAFF
NA	TRBV11-2	NA	TRBJ1-1	TGTGCCAGCAGCTTAGAATGGGGGCGGTCGAACACTGAAGCTTTCTTT	CASSLEWGRSNTEAFF
NA	TRBV27	TRBD1	TRBJ2-1	TGTGCCAGCAGTTTACCCACAGGGGGCGGGAATGAGCAGTTCTTC	CASSLPTGGGNEQFF
NA	TRBV6-1	TRBD2	TRBJ2-3	TGTGCCAGCAGTGAATGGGCCTTCGGGGGGGGCACAGATACGCAGTATTTT	CASSEWAFGGGTDTQYF
NA	TRBV29-1	TRBD2	TRBJ2-7	TGCAGCGTTTCCCAGCGGGACTTCTACGAGCAGTACTTC	CSVSQRDFYEQYF
NA	TRBV2	TRBD1	TRBJ1-1	TGTGCCAGCAGGGCGACAGGGGGGAACACTGAAGCTTTCTTT	CASRATGGNTEAFF
NA	TRBV13	TRBD1	TRBJ2-7	TGTGCCAGCAGCCTTTACGGACAGGGGGCGCCCAATTTGTACTTC	CASSLYGQGAPNLYF
NA	TRBV15	NA	TRBJ2-3	TGTGCCACCAGCAGAGACAGACTCTCTAGCACAGATACGCAGTATTTT	CATSRDRLSSTDTQYF
NA	TRBV5-4	TRBD1	TRBJ1-1	TGTGCCAGCAAATATGTGAGACAGGGGAATCTGAACGACACTGAAGCTTTCTTT	CASKYVRQGNLNDTEAFF
NA	TRBV13	NA	TRBJ2-1	TGTGCCAGCAGCTCAAGGCGGGACAGCTCCTACAATGAGCAGTTCTTC	CASSSRRDSSYNEQFF
NA	TRBV6-5	TRBD2	TRBJ2-1	TGTGCCAGCAGTCCCGGGAGGCCTTCTGAGCAGTTCTTC	CASSPGRPSEQFF
NA	TRBV2	NA	TRBJ1-1	TGTGCCAGCAGTTCTCACTCGGGGGTGAACACTGAAGCTTTCTTT	CASSSHSGVNTEAFF
few	TRBV29-1	NA	TRBJ2-1	TGCAGCGTTGAAGTAGCCGGGGATGAGCAGTTCTTC	CSVEVAGDEQFF
once	TRBV27	TRBD1	TRBJ1-5	TGTGCCAGCAGTCCCACAGGGGGGAATAGCAATCAGCCCCAGCATTTT	CASSPTGGNSNQPQHF